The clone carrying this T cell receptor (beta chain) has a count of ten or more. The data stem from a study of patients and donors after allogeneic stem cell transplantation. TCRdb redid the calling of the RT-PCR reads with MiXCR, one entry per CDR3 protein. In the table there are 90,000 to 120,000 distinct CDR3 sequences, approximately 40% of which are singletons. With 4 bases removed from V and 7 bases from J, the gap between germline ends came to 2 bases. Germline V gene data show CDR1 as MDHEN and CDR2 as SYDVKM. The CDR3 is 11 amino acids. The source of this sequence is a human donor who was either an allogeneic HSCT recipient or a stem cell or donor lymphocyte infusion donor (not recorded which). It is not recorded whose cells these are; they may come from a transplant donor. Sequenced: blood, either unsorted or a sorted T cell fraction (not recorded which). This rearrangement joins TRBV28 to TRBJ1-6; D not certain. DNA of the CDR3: TGTGCCAGCAGTTCAAATTCACCCCTCCACTTT. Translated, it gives CASSSNSPLHF.